This entry lists 26 T cell receptor beta chains sequenced from one sample in a study of cytomegalovirus exposure and HLA in healthy donors. Repertoires were generated with immunoSEQ multiplex PCR, while TCRdb's copy carries only in-frame clones and drops some. Among roughly 60,000 clones, just under 95% were seen once, and the ten largest hold over 2%. Sequencing was performed on PBMCs. The receptors were sampled from a man between 18 and 29 years old in good health and CMV-seronegative.

This sequence joins TRBV27 and TRBJ1-1; 8 bases align to TRBD1. The germline V gene has CDR1 MNHEY and CDR2 SMNVEV (reference sequence). The CDR3 consists of 16 residues. The J segment lost 0 bases and the V segment lost 6 bases, leaving 9 bases of the junction unmatched. CDR3 DNA sequence: TGTGCCAGCAGACAAGTCCCGGACAGGGTGAACACTGAAGCTTTCTTT. Translated: CASRQVPDRVNTEAFF.

This chain connects TRBV5-1 to TRBJ2-7; maybe TRBD2 (5 bases). The V gene lost 2 bases and the J gene lost 4 bases, with 34 bases spanning the gap. The germline gives CDR1 SGHRS, CDR2 YFSETQ. The length of the CDR3 is 21 residues. The CDR3 sequence is CASSLSFMLFGQPDRDYEQYF. The CDR3 DNA is TGCGCCAGCAGCTTATCTTTTATGCTGTTTGGGCAGCCGGATCGGGATTACGAGCAGTACTTC. The whole variable domain, filled in from reference TRBV5-1 and TRBJ2-7, reads KAGVTQTPRYLIKTRGQQVTLSCSPISGHRSVSWYQQTPGQGLQFLFEYFSETQRNKGNFPGRFSGRQFSNSRSEMNVSTLELGDSALYLCASSLSFMLFGQPDRDYEQYFGPGTRLTVT.

The chain links TRBV5-1 to TRBJ1-5; 8 positions agree with TRBD1. V lost 0 bases, J lost 3 bases, and 2 bases stayed unmatched. The CDR3 runs to 15 residues. Germline CDR1 and CDR2: SGHRS and YFSETQ. This chain's CDR3 is CASSLAGQDNQPQHF. CDR3 nucleotide sequence: TGCGCCAGCAGCTTGGCGGGACAGGACAATCAGCCCCAGCATTTT.

The chain is built from TRBV6-1 and TRBJ1-2; D unclear. The CDR3 has 15 amino acids. V gave up 1 base and J gave up 0 bases, with 9 bases separating them. CDR1 is MNHNS, CDR2 SASEGT, per germline. This CDR3 is CASSEVQASNYGYTF. For the CDR3, the DNA is TGTGCCAGCAGTGAAGTTCAGGCTTCTAACTATGGCTACACCTTC.

V and J are TRBV25-1 and TRBJ1-1; 7 bases map to TRBD1. In germline, CDR1 is MGHDK, CDR2 SYGVNS. Trimming cost V 6 bases and J 4 bases; bases outside gene matches: 5. The CDR3 has 13 amino acids. DNA of the CDR3: TGTGCCAGCAGCCACAGGGGTGCCACTGAAGCTTTCTTT. Translating it yields CASSHRGATEAFF.

The chain combines TRBV6-1 with TRBJ1-5, with no clear D. CDR1 MNHNS and CDR2 SASEGT come from the germline V gene. The CDR3 has 13 residues. The V end was cut by 1 base, the J end by 8 bases, with 9 bases between. The CDR3 sequence: CASSEGRPEPQHF. In DNA, the CDR3 is TGTGCCAGCAGTGAAGGCAGGCCGGAGCCCCAGCATTTT.

This clone was counted a single time. In nucleotides, the CDR3 is TGTGCCAGCAGCTTACTCCGGGACACCTTGCTCTCGGGTGGCTATGGCTACACCTTC. This translates into CASSLLRDTLLSGGYGYTF. The chain is built from TRBV5-4 and TRBJ1-2; TRBD1 might be the D (6 bases). The germline gives CDR1 SGHNT, CDR2 YYREEE (reference sequence). V shed 2 bases and J shed 4 bases, with 27 bases lying between them. The CDR3 is 19 amino acids.

The chain recombines TRBV10-3 with TRBJ1-1, with TRBD1 identical over 9 bases. V was clipped by 6 bases and J by 2 bases; unmatched bases: 4. Germline V CDR1 and CDR2: ENHRY, SYGVKD. This CDR3 has 14 amino acids. CDR3 amino acids: CAIRITGGNTEAFF. Written as DNA, the CDR3 is TGTGCCATCAGGATTACAGGGGGCAACACTGAAGCTTTCTTT.

This chain joins TRBV7-6 and TRBJ2-7; 8 nucleotides align to TRBD1. The CDR3 covers 14 residues. With 4 bases clipped from V and 3 bases from J, the junction kept 5 bases outside the gene matches. Germline V gene data show CDR1 as SGHVS and CDR2 as FNYEAQ. The CDR3 DNA reads as TGTGCCAGCAGCTGGGAGACAGGGGACTACGAGCAGTACTTC. Translated, it gives CASSWETGDYEQYF.

For the CDR3, the DNA is TGTGCCAGCAGCTTAGGCCCCGGACAGGAGGGTGAGCAGTACTTC. This sequence encodes CASSLGPGQEGEQYF. The genes are TRBV7-9 and TRBJ2-7; tentative D call: TRBD1 (7 bases). V was trimmed by 1 base and J by 7 bases, leaving 17 bases between them. Germline V gives CDR1 SEHNR, CDR2 FQNEAQ (reference sequence). There are 15 residues in the CDR3.

The V and J genes are TRBV27 and TRBJ1-1; 7 positions match TRBD1. Germline V gene lookup returns CDR1 MNHEY and CDR2 SMNVEV (reference sequence). The CDR3 totals 14 residues. After removal of 5 bases from V and 0 bases from J, the junction contained 3 bases not matched to a gene. The CDR3: CASSQGQLNTEAFF. The DNA of the CDR3 is TGTGCCAGCAGTCAGGGACAGCTGAACACTGAAGCTTTCTTT.

The rearrangement uses TRBV19 and TRBJ1-5; D call uncertain. The germline gives CDR1 LNHDA, CDR2 SQIVND (reference sequence). The V end was cut by 7 bases, the J end by 4 bases, with 11 bases between. This CDR3 has 13 residues. In DNA form, the CDR3 reads TGTGCCAGTACTACCCGGGAAAATCAGCCCCAGCATTTT. It is translated as CASTTRENQPQHF.

The gene calls are TRBV6-5 and TRBJ1-1; 7 bases align to TRBD1. V lost 9 bases, J lost 1 base, and 5 bases stayed unmatched. This CDR3 contains 13 residues. The germline gives CDR1 MNHEY, CDR2 SVGAGI. The CDR3 nucleotides read TGTGCCAGTGGGACAGAAAGGAACACTGAAGCTTTCTTT. It translates to CASGTERNTEAFF.

The rearrangement uses TRBV29-1 and TRBJ2-2; D gene uncertain. The ends were cut back, 3 bases at V and 0 bases at J, with 5 bases in the middle. CDR3 length equals 13 residues. Germline CDR1 and CDR2: SQVTM and ANQGSEA. The CDR3: CSVDYANTGELFF. In DNA form, the CDR3 reads TGCAGCGTTGACTACGCGAACACCGGGGAGCTGTTTTTT.

The chain links TRBV6-5 to TRBJ2-7, with 7 bases matching TRBD1. Germline assignment: CDR1 MNHEY and CDR2 SVGAGI. The CDR3 loop spans 13 amino acids. With V trimmed by 6 bases and J by 1 base, 3 bases remained unmatched. CDR3 region: CASSRTGSYEQYF. Written as DNA, the CDR3 is TGTGCCAGCAGCCGGACAGGTTCCTACGAGCAGTACTTC.

The genes are TRBV5-1 and TRBJ2-2; D gene uncertain. The V gene's germline CDR1 is SGHRS and CDR2 YFSETQ. CDR3 size: 12 residues. V lost 7 bases, J lost 5 bases, and 9 bases lay in between. Here the CDR3 DNA reads TGCGCCAGCGAACACGGGACCGGGGAGCTGTTTTTT. Translation: CASEHGTGELFF.

The chain carries TRBV11-2 and TRBJ1-1, with unresolved D. The germline V and J ends were trimmed by 0 bases and 7 bases, with 18 bases remaining between them. Per germline, CDR1 SGHAT and CDR2 FQNNGV. There are 16 residues in the CDR3. CDR3 sequence (DNA): TGTGCCAGCAGCTTAGATCCAGGACTACCCCCTGATGAAGCTTTCTTT. This gives the protein CASSLDPGLPPDEAFF.

This clone was counted between two and nine times. The chain has TRBV12-5 and TRBJ2-7; 7 bases are a match to TRBD2. The CDR3 consists of 12 residues. Trimming took 4 bases from V and 10 from J; bases not matched to a gene: 7. Germline V CDR1 and CDR2: LGHNT, FRNRAP. The CDR3 nucleotides are TGTGCTAGTGGTTCGGTCTGGGGGGGTCAGTACTTC. This gives the protein CASGSVWGGQYF.

The gene calls are TRBV5-6 and TRBJ2-1; TRBD2 matches 10 bases. Germline CDR1 reads SGHDT; CDR2 reads YYEEEE. There are 16 residues in the CDR3. V lost 0 bases to trimming and J lost 3 bases; unmatched junction nucleotides: 3. CDR3 sequence reads: CASSLAGLADYNEQFF. The CDR3 nucleotides are TGTGCCAGCAGCTTGGCCGGACTAGCGGACTACAATGAGCAGTTCTTC.

This rearrangement joins TRBV27 to TRBJ2-2; D remains unclear. Between the trimmed V and J ends, which lost 5 bases and 5 bases, there was a span of 6 bases. The CDR3 spans 12 residues. The germline gives CDR1 MNHEY, CDR2 SMNVEV (reference sequence). CDR3 amino acids: CASSHWTGELFF. The CDR3, as DNA: TGTGCCAGCAGTCACTGGACCGGGGAGCTGTTTTTT.

This clone was found once. The chain recombines TRBV13 with TRBJ1-2, with D maybe TRBD1 (5 bases). The CDR3 sequence is 15 residues long. Germline V CDR1 and CDR2: PRHDT, FYEKMQ (reference sequence). The ends were cut back, 3 bases at V and 2 bases at J, with 13 bases in the middle. This CDR3 is CASSLWREGNYGYTF. The CDR3, as DNA: TGTGCCAGCAGCTTGTGGAGGGAGGGGAACTATGGCTACACCTTC. The variable domain in full, with the rest retrieved from reference TRBV13 and TRBJ1-2, is AAGVIQSPRHLIKEKRETATLKCYPIPRHDTVYWYQQGPGQDPQFLISFYEKMQSDKGSIPDRFSAQQFSDYHSELNMSSLELGDSALYFCASSLWREGNYGYTFGSGTRLTVV.

The rearrangement joins TRBV7-9 to TRBJ1-1, with D possibly being TRBD1 (5 bases). V lost 4 bases to trimming and J lost 5 bases, with 8 bases between them. Per germline, CDR1 SEHNR and CDR2 FQNEAQ (reference sequence). The CDR3 runs 12 residues. CDR3 bases: TGTGCCAGCAGCTATGGGGGGACTGAAGCTTTCTTT. This sequence encodes CASSYGGTEAFF.

The chain joins TRBV9 to TRBJ2-3; tentatively, D is TRBD1 (5 bases). This CDR3 comprises 17 residues. Germline assignment: CDR1 SGDLS and CDR2 YYNGEE. V lost 0 bases to trimming and J lost 0 bases, with 14 bases between them. The CDR3 protein is CASSVAPWGRSTDTQYF. The CDR3 DNA sequence: TGTGCCAGCAGCGTAGCCCCTTGGGGCAGGAGCACAGATACGCAGTATTTT. Based on the CDR3 plus reference TRBV9 and TRBJ2-3, the full variable domain is DSGVTQTPKHLITATGQRVTLRCSPRSGDLSVYWYQQSLDQGLQFLIQYYNGEERAKGNILERFSAQQFPDLHSELNLSSLELGDSALYFCASSVAPWGRSTDTQYFGPGTRLTVL.

The J gene is TRBJ2-7, the V gene TRBV6-1; maybe TRBD2 (5 bases). Trimming removed 2 bases at V and 1 base at J, with 12 bases between. This CDR3 region has 15 residues. Germline assignment: CDR1 MNHNS and CDR2 SASEGT. In DNA, the CDR3 is TGTGCCAGCAGTGAAAGGGTCCCGGGGTCCTACGAGCAGTACTTC. The encoded protein is CASSERVPGSYEQYF.

The chain combines TRBV2 with TRBJ2-1, with D possibly TRBD1 on 6 matching bases. CDR1 is SNHLY, CDR2 FYNNEI, per germline. V was cut by 6 bases and J by 0 bases, with 12 bases left in between. This CDR3 comprises 15 residues. The DNA of the CDR3 is TGTGCCAGCAGGGTCGGACAGAGCTCCTACAATGAGCAGTTCTTC. This gives the protein CASRVGQSSYNEQFF.

This chain connects TRBV4-1 to TRBJ2-7; D uncertain. The germline V gene has CDR1 MGHRA and CDR2 YSYEKL. The germline V and J ends were trimmed by 0 bases and 2 bases, with 8 bases remaining between them. This CDR3 is 14 amino acids long. The CDR3 reads CASSQDGWPYEQYF. CDR3 coding DNA: TGCGCCAGCAGCCAAGATGGCTGGCCCTACGAGCAGTACTTC.